Listed here are 8 T cell receptor beta chains from one sample, sequenced in a study of cytomegalovirus exposure and HLA in healthy donors. PCR primers comprised 60 Vbeta and 13 Jbeta primers. Sequencing was performed with immunoSEQ multiplex PCR; in TCRdb, only in-frame clones are kept and a portion is missing. In the table there are around 190,000 clones, just under 80% of which are singletons. Sample: PBMCs. These receptors were obtained from a female donor in good health and CMV-seronegative.

The chain uses TRBV27 and TRBJ1-2; the match to TRBD1 covers 9 bases. With V trimmed by 5 bases and J by 8 bases, 15 bases remained unmatched. Germline values: CDR1 MNHEY, CDR2 SMNVEV (reference sequence). The CDR3 totals 16 residues. Here the CDR3 reads CASSTRDRVFTEGYTF. The CDR3, as DNA: TGTGCCAGCAGTACGAGGGACAGGGTGTTTACCGAGGGCTACACCTTC.

This chain links TRBV11-2 with TRBJ2-7, with TRBD2 as a possible D gene (7 bases). Between the trimmed V and J ends, which lost 5 bases and 2 bases, there was a span of 22 bases. The CDR3 spans 17 residues. Germline lookup yields CDR1 SGHAT and CDR2 FQNNGV. CDR3 protein: CASSARGGGGGTYEQYF. CDR3 DNA sequence: TGTGCCAGCAGCGCACGGGGCGGAGGGGGGGGGACCTACGAGCAGTACTTC.

This sequence joins TRBV27 and TRBJ2-5; the match to TRBD1 covers 9 bases. The end of the DNA aligns better with TRBJ2-7, so the J call may be wrong. This CDR3 is 14 amino acids long. The germline CDR1 and CDR2 sequences are MNHEY and SMNVEV (reference sequence). The CDR3 reads CASRPTGGSYEQYF. The CDR3, as DNA: TGTGCCAGCAGACCGACAGGGGGATCCTACGAGCAGTACTTC.

The chain employs TRBV4-3 and TRBJ1-4; D gene ambiguous. The CDR3 is made up of 15 amino acids. The germline gives CDR1 LGHNA, CDR2 YSLEER. V lost 5 bases and J 0 bases, leaving 10 bases between the germline ends. Here the CDR3 DNA reads TGCGCCAGCAGCGACATCTTTGCAACTAATGAAAAACTGTTTTTT. Its protein is CASSDIFATNEKLFF.

The chain uses TRBV5-1 and TRBJ2-5; 8 bases fit TRBD2. Looked up from germline, CDR1 is SGHRS and CDR2 is YFSETQ. The CDR3 has 17 residues. V dropped 0 bases and J dropped 0; count of bases not matched to a gene: 7. The CDR3 protein is CASSLGAQRGNQETQYF. CDR3 nucleotides: TGCGCCAGCAGCTTGGGGGCCCAGCGGGGGAACCAAGAGACCCAGTACTTC.

The rearrangement joins TRBV19 to TRBJ1-1, with TRBD1 matching 8 bases. Germline CDR1 LNHDA, CDR2 SQIVND (reference sequence). V trimming: 6 bases; J trimming: 6 bases; junction bases outside the gene matches: 9. This CDR3 has 14 residues. The CDR3 region has the DNA TGTGCCAGTAGGGCGGACAGGGCGAAGGCTGAAGCTTTCTTT. Translating gives CASRADRAKAEAFF.

V is TRBV27 and J is TRBJ2-1; 8 bases match TRBD2. V was pared by 3 bases and J by 9 bases, with 10 bases of the junction left unmatched. The CDR3 totals 15 residues. The germline CDR1 and CDR2 sequences are MNHEY and SMNVEV (reference sequence). CDR3 region: CASSFGTSVMGEQFF. The CDR3 DNA follows: TGTGCCAGCAGTTTCGGGACTAGTGTTATGGGTGAGCAGTTCTTC.

The CDR3 here is CASTTIGTGAYNEQFF. The CDR3 nucleotides read TGTGCCAGCACTACGATCGGGACAGGGGCATACAATGAGCAGTTCTTC. The genes are TRBV19 and TRBJ2-1, with TRBD1 identical over 10 bases. After removal of 9 bases from V and 4 bases from J, the junction contained 12 bases not matched to a gene. Germline V lookup: CDR1 LNHDA, CDR2 SQIVND (reference sequence). This CDR3 has 16 amino acids.